The next 20 T cell receptor beta chains were all read from a single sample in a study of tumor-infiltrating lymphocytes in primary liver carcinoma. Extraction also yielded germline DNA, while blood RNA was obtained from unsorted whole blood. cDNA specific to TCR beta was made from 500 ng of total RNA, with a constant-region primer employed for priming. Amplification in three nested multiplex PCR rounds with slightly modified ARM-PCR gave rise to TCR beta libraries. Amplification in the first two PCR rounds was performed using TRBV1-TRBV30 forward primers and a C-beta reverse primer for roughly 10 cycles each. TCRdb independently ran MiXCR on the multiplex PCR reads; one entry per CDR3 protein. This sample has 310,000 or so distinct CDR3 sequences; roughly 61% occur once, and the top ten carry 5.5% to 7%. The specimen sequenced was peripheral blood. The receptors were sampled from a man aged 35-49 years with primary liver carcinoma and hepatitis B virus infection.

The rearrangement links TRBV28 to TRBJ2-7, with TRBD2 matching 8 bases. Trimming at V came to 2 bases and at J to 1 base, leaving 4 bases not matched to a gene. The CDR3 is 15 residues long. The germline CDR1 and CDR2 sequences are MDHEN and SYDVKM. The CDR3 region is CASSLKRENSYEQYF. CDR3 bases: TGTGCCAGCAGTTTAAAGCGGGAGAATTCCTACGAGCAGTACTTC.

For this clonotype: It may be a read error: a sequence one base away is much more abundant. V usage is TRBV6-5 and J usage is TRBJ2-7; no reliable D call. The germline V gene has CDR1 MNHEY and CDR2 SVGAGI. CDR3 length equals 14 residues. The V end was cut by 7 bases, the J end by 2 bases, with 15 bases between. CDR3 bases: TGTGCCAGCACCTCGTTGTCAGGCACCTACGAGCAGTACTTC. It yields the protein CASTSLSGTYEQYF.

To note about this clonotype: Given a much more abundant clone one base away, this may be a read error. The chain combines TRBV4-1 with TRBJ1-1; no clear D gene. The CDR3 consists of 14 residues. The germline V and J ends were trimmed by 3 bases and 4 bases, with 12 bases remaining between them. Germline V lookup: CDR1 MGHRA, CDR2 YSYEKL. The CDR3: CASSHTRWSTEAFF. The CDR3, as DNA: TGCGCCAGCAGCCATACCCGGTGGAGCACTGAAGCTTTCTTT.

This clonotype occurred a few times. The rearrangement uses TRBV7-8 and TRBJ2-7; 9 bases fit TRBD1. The CDR3 totals 13 residues. Germline V gene lookup returns CDR1 SGHVS and CDR2 FQNEAQ. V gave up 6 bases and J gave up 8 bases; unmatched junction bases: 8. The chain's CDR3 is CASSLNNRGQQYF. The CDR3 bases are TGTGCCAGCAGTTTGAATAACAGGGGGCAGCAGTACTTC.

With respect to this clonotype: Relative to the germline gene, one junction end is altered; a read error may explain this. V usage is TRBV11-2 and J usage is TRBJ1-1; D is unresolved. CDR1 and CDR2 from the germline V gene are SGHAT and FQNNGV. CDR3 size: 14 residues. The CDR3 loop reads CTSSMDSSNTEASF. The CDR3 region has the DNA TGTACCAGCAGCATGGACTCTTCGAACACTGAAGCTTCCTTT.

To note about this clonotype: An end of the junction differs from the germline gene, which may be a read error. The rearrangement uses TRBV11-2 and TRBJ2-1; TRBD2 aligns across 7 bases. Per germline, CDR1 SGHAT and CDR2 FQNNGV. The CDR3 contains 14 residues. The CDR3 sequence is CASSLVSSGVEEFF. Written as DNA, the CDR3 is TGTGCCAGCAGCTTAGTATCTAGCGGCGTTGAGGAGTTTTTC. Supplemented by reference TRBV11-2 and TRBJ2-1, the full variable domain reads EAGVAQSPRYKIIEKRQSVAFWCNPISGHATLYWYQQILGQGPKLLIQFQNNGVVDDSQLPKDRFSAERLKGVDSTLKIQPAKLEDSAVYLCASSLVSSGVEEFFGPGTRLTVL.

This clonotype was seen at least ten times. The chain couples TRBV6-2 or TRBV6-3 to TRBJ2-5, with 10 bases that match TRBD1. CDR3 length: 14 amino acids. V dropped 6 bases and J dropped 5; count of bases not matched to a gene: 6. CDR1 is MNHEY, CDR2 SVGEGT, per germline. The DNA of the CDR3 is TGTGCCAGCAGGCGACAGGGGGCTCAGGAGACCCAGTACTTC. Residues: CASRRQGAQETQYF.

Turning to this clonotype: The CDR3 end shows no conserved phenylalanine or tryptophan, and so a read error is likely. The chain uses TRBV11-2 and TRBJ2-7; TRBD1 might be the D (6 bases). V was cut by 2 bases and J by 5 bases, with 7 bases left in between. Germline CDR1 reads SGHAT; CDR2 reads FQNNGV. This CDR3 spans 12 amino acids. As DNA, the CDR3 is TGTGCCAGCAGCTTACAGGGGAACGAGCAGTACATC. Translated, it gives CASSLQGNEQYI.

A remark on this clonotype: The junction departs from the called germline gene at one end, perhaps through a read error. The chain is built from TRBV6-5 and TRBJ2-7; 8 bases map to TRBD2. Germline CDR1 is MNHEY and CDR2 is SVGAGI. This CDR3 region has 14 residues. CDR3 DNA sequence: TGTGTCAGCAGTTACACGGGAGGGCCGTACGAGCAGTACTTC. This codes for CVSSYTGGPYEQYF.

As for this clonotype: A read error may produce the germline difference seen at one junction end. This chain links TRBV5-6 with TRBJ1-1; D possibly corresponds to TRBD1 (6 bases). Germline V gene data show CDR1 as SGHDT and CDR2 as YYEEEE. This CDR3 comprises 15 residues. The CDR3 here is CASSLGAVMNTETFF. The CDR3 bases are TGTGCCAGCAGCCTGGGGGCAGTTATGAACACTGAAACTTTCTTT.

A note on this clonotype: Germline and junction disagree at one end, which may indicate a read error. The chain is built from TRBV11-2 and TRBJ2-1; 10 nucleotides agree with TRBD1. CDR3 length: 15 residues. CDR1 is SGHAT, CDR2 FQNNGV, per germline. The CDR3 nucleotides are TGTGCCATCAGCTTGTCGGGACAGGGGTACAATGAGCAGCTCTTC. It codes for CAISLSGQGYNEQLF.

The rearrangement links TRBV11-3 to TRBJ2-1, with D maybe TRBD1 (6 bases). The CDR3 covers 14 residues. Looked up from germline, CDR1 is SGHNT and CDR2 is YENEEA. Trimming took off 4 bases at V and 5 bases at J, with 12 bases between the two ends. CDR3 nucleotides: TGTGCCAGCAGCTCAGGGGTCAGCAACAATGAGCAGTTCTTC. Protein sequence: CASSSGVSNNEQFF.

Remarks on this clonotype: This may come from a read error, since a much larger clone is one base off. The chain uses TRBV5-1 and TRBJ2-1; TRBD2 agrees at 11 bases. The CDR3 runs to 17 residues. CDR1 is SGHRS and CDR2 is YFSETQ in the germline V gene. CDR3 in DNA: TGCGCCAGCAGCCTGGGCGGGCTAGCGGGAGGCTACGATGAGCAGTTCTTC. Translated, it gives CASSLGGLAGGYDEQFF.

Concerning this clonotype itself: The junction departs from the called germline gene at one end, perhaps through a read error. The V and J genes are TRBV6-1 and TRBJ1-5; D unclear. The CDR3 sequence is 16 residues long. Per germline, CDR1 MNHNS and CDR2 SASEGT. The chain's CDR3 is CASSEDSGVGYQPQHF. CDR3 in DNA: TGTGCCAGTAGTGAAGATAGTGGGGTTGGCTATCAGCCCCAGCATTTT.

V is TRBV7-8 and J is TRBJ2-1; 16 bases fit TRBD2. The CDR3 is 16 amino acids. From germline, CDR1 is SGHVS and CDR2 FQNEAQ. V shed 5 bases, J shed 8 bases, and the junction held 6 bases outside the gene matches. The CDR3 sequence is CASSKGLAGGPYEQFF. The DNA for the CDR3 is TGTGCCAGCAGCAAGGGACTAGCGGGAGGGCCTTATGAGCAGTTCTTC.

This clonotype was picked up many times. The V and J genes are TRBV11-2 and TRBJ2-5; D is uncertain. This CDR3 has 15 amino acids. The germline V gene has CDR1 SGHAT and CDR2 FQNNGV. V was shortened by 6 bases and J by 3 bases, with 17 bases between the two germline ends. The CDR3 loop is CASRWPGRREETQYF. DNA of the CDR3: TGTGCCAGCAGGTGGCCTGGACGGAGAGAAGAGACCCAGTACTTC.

This clonotype was found once. This chain connects TRBV4-1 to TRBJ2-1; the match to TRBD2 covers 10 bases. The CDR3 is 15 residues long. The V gene end was trimmed by 1 base and the J gene end by 12 bases; junction bases not matched to a gene: 9. The germline V gene has CDR1 MGHRA and CDR2 YSYEKL. The DNA of the CDR3 is TGCGCCAGCAGCCAAGCGCTAGCGGGAGTGAGTGGGCAGTTCTTC. Translating gives CASSQALAGVSGQFF.

This CDR3 is CASSFLSGEETQYF. The CDR3 DNA reads as TGTGCCAGCAGTTTCCTTTCAGGGGAAGAGACCCAGTACTTC. The chain recombines TRBV28 with TRBJ2-5; the D gene is possibly TRBD1 (6 bases). Trimming removed 3 bases at V and 3 bases at J, with 11 bases between. There are 14 residues in the CDR3. CDR1 MDHEN and CDR2 SYDVKM come from the germline V gene.

As for this clonotype: This may stem from a read error, because a much larger clone lies one nucleotide away. The rearrangement joins TRBV7-9 to TRBJ1-1, with a tentative D call TRBD1 (6 bases). CDR3 length: 13 amino acids. From germline, CDR1 is SEHNR and CDR2 FQNEAQ (reference sequence). V was trimmed by 6 bases and J by 7 bases, leaving 15 bases between them. The CDR3 here is CASSLGASYEAFF. In DNA, the CDR3 is TGTGCCAGCAGTCTGGGGGCGTCCTATGAAGCTTTCTTT.

In its sample, this clonotype was seen many times. This chain connects TRBV5-5 to TRBJ2-1; D possibly corresponds to TRBD2 (5 bases). CDR3 length: 15 amino acids. Germline V gives CDR1 SGHKS, CDR2 YYEKEE (reference sequence). The V gene lost 4 bases and the J gene lost 2 bases, with 13 bases spanning the gap. The CDR3 coding sequence is TGTGCCAGCAGCCTTAGCGAAAGGGCCTACAATGAGCAGTTCTTC. It is translated as CASSLSERAYNEQFF. Using reference TRBV5-5 and TRBJ2-1 for the parts outside the CDR3, the full variable domain is DAGVTQSPTHLIKTRGQQVTLRCSPISGHKSVSWYQQVLGQGPQFIFQYYEKEERGRGNFPDRFSARQFPNYSSELNVNALLLGDSALYLCASSLSERAYNEQFFGPGTRLTVL.